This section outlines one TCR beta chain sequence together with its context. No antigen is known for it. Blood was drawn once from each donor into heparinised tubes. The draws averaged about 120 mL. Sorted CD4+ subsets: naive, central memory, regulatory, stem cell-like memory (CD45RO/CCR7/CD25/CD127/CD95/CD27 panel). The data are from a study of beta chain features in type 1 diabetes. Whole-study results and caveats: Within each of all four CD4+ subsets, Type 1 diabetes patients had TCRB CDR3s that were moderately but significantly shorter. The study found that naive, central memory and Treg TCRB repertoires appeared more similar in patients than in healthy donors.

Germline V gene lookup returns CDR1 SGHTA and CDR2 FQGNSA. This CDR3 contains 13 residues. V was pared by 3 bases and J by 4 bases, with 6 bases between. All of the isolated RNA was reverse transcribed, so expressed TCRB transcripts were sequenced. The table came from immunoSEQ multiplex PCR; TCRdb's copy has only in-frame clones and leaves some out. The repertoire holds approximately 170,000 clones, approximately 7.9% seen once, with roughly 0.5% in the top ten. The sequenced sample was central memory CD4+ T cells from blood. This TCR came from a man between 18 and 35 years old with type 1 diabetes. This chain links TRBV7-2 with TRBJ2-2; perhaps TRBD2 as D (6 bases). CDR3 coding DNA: TGTGCCAGCAGCTTTAGCGGCACCGGGGAGCTGTTTTTT. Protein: CASSFSGTGELFF.